The next 20 T cell receptor beta chains were all read from a single sample in a study of molecular identifiers for immune sequencing clone quantification. TCRdb recomputed calls from the PCR reads with MiXCR, one row per CDR3 protein. The sample has over 600,000 distinct CDR3 sequences, roughly 21% seen once. Specimen: naive CD8+ T cells from blood, with Jurkat cell RNA spiked in. Subset described: FACS-sorted CD8+CD4-CCR7+CD45RA+ naive T cells. All receptors derive from a human donor in good health. Some libraries in this study had Jurkat cell RNA spiked in.

The chain combines TRBV4-3 with TRBJ2-7, with D perhaps matching TRBD1 (6 bases). The CDR3 sequence is 14 residues long. The germline CDR1 and CDR2 sequences are LGHNA and YSLEER. V was shortened by 5 bases and J by 4 bases, with 15 bases between the two germline ends. The CDR3 loop is CASSEGVLDYEQYF. DNA of the CDR3: TGCGCCAGCAGCGAGGGGGTATTAGATTACGAGCAGTACTTC.

Many counts were recorded for this clonotype. The V call is TRBV12-3 or TRBV12-4, the J call TRBJ2-3, with D perhaps assigned TRBD1 or TRBD2 (5 bases each). V was pared by 3 bases and J by 2 bases, with 9 bases between. The CDR3 sequence is 14 residues long. CDR3 bases: TGTGCCAGCAGTTTTGCCGGGACCACAGATACGCAGTATTTT. It translates to CASSFAGTTDTQYF.

Here the CDR3 reads CASSYTTGYNEQFF. Written as DNA, the CDR3 is TGTGCCAGCAGTTACACTACAGGGTACAATGAGCAGTTCTTC. V gene TRBV6-2 or TRBV6-3 combines with J gene TRBJ2-1; TRBD1 is a possible D gene (6 bases). CDR1 is MNHEY and CDR2 is SVGEGT in the germline V gene. CDR3 length: 14 amino acids. Trimming shortened V by 2 bases and J by 4 bases, and 9 bases separated the two germline ends.

The rearrangement links TRBV19 to TRBJ1-2; D unresolved. The CDR3 sequence is 15 residues long. V lost 3 bases and J lost 4, with 15 bases in between. CDR1 and CDR2 from the germline V gene are LNHDA and SQIVND (reference sequence). The CDR3 loop is CASSIFSGSTYGYTF. The CDR3 bases are TGTGCCAGTAGTATTTTTTCAGGAAGTACCTATGGCTACACCTTC. The whole variable domain, remainder taken from reference TRBV19 and TRBJ1-2, is DGGITQSPKYLFRKEGQNVTLSCEQNLNHDAMYWYRQDPGQGLRLIYYSQIVNDFQKGDIAEGYSVSREKKESFPLTVTSAQKNPTAFYLCASSIFSGSTYGYTFGSGTRLTVV.

Comments on this clonotype: A much larger clone lies a single base off, so this may be a read error. The chain uses TRBV14 and TRBJ1-1; maybe TRBD1 (6 bases). The length of the CDR3 is 14 residues. Germline V gene lookup returns CDR1 SGHDN and CDR2 FVKESK. V dropped 2 bases and J dropped 4 bases, with 11 bases sitting between them. The CDR3 DNA follows: TGTGCCAGCAGCCAACGAGGACAGTGCACTGAAGCTTTCTTT. Amino acid sequence: CASSQRGQCTEAFF.

This clonotype appeared a few times. The chain couples TRBV9 to TRBJ1-1, with 8 positions matching TRBD1. Germline V lookup: CDR1 SGDLS, CDR2 YYNGEE. Unmatched junction bases numbered 11, after V lost 4 bases and J lost 6 bases. This CDR3 contains 15 residues. The CDR3 DNA is TGTGCCAGCAGCTCACCGGACAGGGCCGAGGCTGAAGCTTTCTTT. Amino acid sequence: CASSSPDRAEAEAFF.

V gene TRBV9 combines with J gene TRBJ2-7; 9 bases are a match to TRBD1. Germline-derived CDR1 and CDR2 are SGDLS and YYNGEE. The ends lost 2 bases at V and 2 bases at J; junction bases unmatched: 5. This CDR3 has 15 amino acids. CDR3 loop: CASSVGGTGPYEQYF. The DNA for the CDR3 is TGTGCCAGCAGCGTCGGCGGGACAGGGCCCTACGAGCAGTACTTC.

This clonotype appeared a few times. V is TRBV14 and J is TRBJ2-1; no reliable D call. The CDR3 is 14 amino acids. Trimming pared 0 bases from V and 4 bases from J, leaving 7 bases between. CDR1 is SGHDN, CDR2 FVKESK, per germline. CDR3 nucleotide sequence: TGTGCCAGCAGCCAAGATACCGGGTACAATGAGCAGTTCTTC. Encoded protein: CASSQDTGYNEQFF. The variable domain in full, with the rest retrieved from reference TRBV14 and TRBJ2-1, is EAGVTQFPSHSVIEKGQTVTLRCDPISGHDNLYWYRRVMGKEIKFLLHFVKESKQDESGMPNNRFLAERTGGTYSTLKVQPAELEDSGVYFCASSQDTGYNEQFFGPGTRLTVL.

This clonotype was detected ten times or more. CDR3 coding DNA: TGCAGTGCCATCGGGCCCCCGATCACAGATACGCAGTATTTT. It translates to CSAIGPPITDTQYF. The chain couples TRBV20-1 to TRBJ2-3, with no clear D. CDR1 and CDR2 (germline): DFQATT, SNEGSKA (reference sequence). With 6 bases removed from V and 2 bases from J, the gap between germline ends came to 15 bases. The CDR3 runs 14 residues.

Notes on this clonotype: Being one base from a much bigger clone, this may be a read error. The CDR3 region has the DNA TGTGCCAGCAGCGCTAACCCGTCGCCTGAAGCTTTCTTT. Translated, it gives CASSANPSPEAFF. This chain uses TRBV9 with TRBJ1-1; no reliable D call. Germline assignment: CDR1 SGDLS and CDR2 YYNGEE. V dropped 3 bases and J dropped 6 bases, with 12 bases sitting between them. The CDR3 consists of 13 residues.

At least ten counts were recorded for this clonotype. The chain employs TRBV4-3 and TRBJ2-1; unclear D gene. Trimming took 0 bases from V and 3 from J, leaving 15 bases between them. The CDR3 length is 17 residues. Germline V CDR1 and CDR2: LGHNA, YSLEER. The CDR3 spells CASSQDVWVSDYNEQFF. In nucleotides, the CDR3 is TGCGCCAGCAGCCAAGATGTCTGGGTGAGCGACTACAATGAGCAGTTCTTC.

This clonotype occurred many times. J is TRBJ1-4 and V is TRBV27; D unclear. The CDR3 consists of 14 residues. Germline CDR1 MNHEY, CDR2 SMNVEV (reference sequence). Between the trimmed V and J ends, which lost 0 bases and 7 bases, there was a span of 9 bases. The CDR3 bases are TGTGCCAGCAGTTTATCGACTCTAGGTGAAAAACTGTTTTTT. Translated: CASSLSTLGEKLFF.

This clonotype was recorded at least ten times. V is TRBV27 and J is TRBJ2-6; tentative D call: TRBD1 (6 bases). V lost 0 bases and J 2 bases, leaving 17 bases between the germline ends. CDR3 length: 19 amino acids. Germline V lookup: CDR1 MNHEY, CDR2 SMNVEV (reference sequence). The CDR3 is CASSLSAGANWAGANVLTF. The CDR3 DNA reads as TGTGCCAGCAGTTTATCGGCAGGGGCCAACTGGGCTGGGGCCAACGTCCTGACTTTC.

This clonotype was observed at least ten times. The V call is TRBV2, the J call TRBJ2-3; 7 bases are shared with TRBD2. CDR1 is SNHLY, CDR2 FYNNEI, per germline. The CDR3 has 14 amino acids. Trimming removed 9 bases from V and 0 bases from J; junction bases left unmatched: 6. CDR3 loop: CASPPSGSTDTQYF. The DNA for the CDR3 is TGTGCCAGTCCTCCTAGCGGAAGCACAGATACGCAGTATTTT.

This clonotype was recorded at least ten times. This chain connects TRBV19 to TRBJ2-7; D is unclear. The CDR3 runs 12 residues. Trimming stripped 3 bases from V and 7 bases from J, with 10 bases between. Germline CDR1 reads LNHDA; CDR2 reads SQIVND (reference sequence). The chain's CDR3 is CASSIAVGEQYF. In nucleotides, the CDR3 is TGTGCCAGTAGTATCGCCGTGGGGGAGCAGTACTTC.

Turning to this clonotype: This may stem from a read error, because a much larger clone lies one nucleotide away. The J gene is TRBJ1-5, the V gene TRBV6-6, with D possibly being TRBD1 (5 bases). The CDR3 runs 15 residues. The germline gives CDR1 MNHNY, CDR2 SVGAGI (reference sequence). Trimming shortened V by 7 bases and J by 0 bases, and 13 bases separated the two germline ends. The CDR3, as DNA: TGTGCCAGCACCATGACAGTTGCTAGCAATCAGCCCCAGCATTTT. This sequence encodes CASTMTVASNQPQHF.

This clonotype was recorded many times. The rearrangement joins TRBV9 to TRBJ2-3, with D possibly TRBD2 on 6 matching bases. There are 15 residues in the CDR3. Germline values: CDR1 SGDLS, CDR2 YYNGEE. V was cut by 6 bases and J by 2 bases, with 16 bases left in between. Here the CDR3 reads CASTSGAGLTDTQYF. The CDR3 DNA is TGTGCCAGCACCAGTGGTGCGGGGCTCACAGATACGCAGTATTTT.

Details on this clonotype: It may be a read error: a sequence one base away is much more abundant. The chain recombines TRBV6-2 or TRBV6-3 with TRBJ1-5; perhaps TRBD1 as D (6 bases). This CDR3 has 12 residues. Deletions cut 8 bases from V and 6 bases from J, with 11 bases between. Germline V gene lookup returns CDR1 MNHEY and CDR2 SVGEGT. CDR3 sequence (DNA): TGTGCCAGCCGGACAGCTAGTCAGCCCCAGCATTTT. Translating it yields CASRTASQPQHF.

The chain is built from TRBV19 and TRBJ1-1; D unclear. This CDR3 is 17 amino acids long. V shed 3 bases and J shed 3 bases, with 20 bases lying between them. Germline assignment: CDR1 LNHDA and CDR2 SQIVND (reference sequence). The CDR3 sequence: CASSMFSGKHSYTEAFF. The CDR3 bases are TGTGCCAGTAGTATGTTTTCGGGCAAACACTCATACACTGAAGCTTTCTTT.

The chain uses TRBV11-2 and TRBJ2-6; D not certain. Germline V gene lookup returns CDR1 SGHAT and CDR2 FQNNGV. The CDR3 runs to 16 residues. Trimming stripped 4 bases from V and 1 base from J, with 11 bases between. CDR3 DNA sequence: TGTGCCAGCAGCTCACACTGGGATTCTGGGGCCAACGTCCTGACTTTC. It is translated as CASSSHWDSGANVLTF.